These 14 T cell receptor beta chains were sequenced from one sample in a study of blood T cells in healthy people across ages. Primed by a sample-barcoded 5' primer and a J-beta primer mix, a second PCR proceeded for about 6 to 12 cycles. TCRdb fed the 5' RACE reads into MiXCR, producing one record per CDR3 protein. The data hold about 970,000 distinct CDR3 sequences, with 51% observed a single time. Sequencing used blood. These receptors came from a woman aged 55-69 years in good health.

The chain joins TRBV5-1 to TRBJ2-7, with TRBD1 identical over 11 bases. Losses at the gene ends were 4 bases for V and 7 bases for J; bases not matched to a gene: 13. The CDR3 is 16 amino acids. CDR1 is SGHRS and CDR2 is YFSETQ in the germline V gene. CDR3 sequence (DNA): TGCGCCAGCAGCCCTATAAAGGGGACAGGGGGGAATGAGCAGTACTTC. It specifies CASSPIKGTGGNEQYF.

This chain joins TRBV20-1 and TRBJ2-5; a possible D gene is TRBD2 (5 bases). This CDR3 has 11 amino acids. Trimming removed 8 bases at V and 11 bases at J, with 18 bases between. In germline, CDR1 is DFQATT, CDR2 SNEGSKA (reference sequence). DNA for the CDR3: TGCAGTTCTGAAGGCCCCGGGGAGCAGTACTTC. It translates to CSSEGPGEQYF.

In this sample, this clonotype turned up once. The V call is TRBV29-1, the J call TRBJ2-1, with D tentatively TRBD2 (5 bases). The end of the DNA fits TRBJ2-7 better, so the J call may be wrong. In germline, CDR1 is SQVTM, CDR2 ANQGSEA. The length of the CDR3 is 15 residues. The CDR3 is CSVPSWRNPYNEQYF. In DNA, the CDR3 is TGCAGCGTCCCTAGCTGGAGGAATCCCTACAATGAGCAGTACTTC.

This chain joins TRBV6-2 or TRBV6-3 and TRBJ2-5, with 7 bases that match TRBD2. The CDR3 loop spans 13 amino acids. Trimming at V came to 7 bases and at J to 5 bases, leaving 7 bases not matched to a gene. Germline V gene lookup returns CDR1 MNHEY and CDR2 SVGEGT. Written as DNA, the CDR3 is TGTGCCAGCACGCGGGAGAGGCGTGAGACCCAGTACTTC. This sequence encodes CASTRERRETQYF.

The genes are TRBV6-2 or TRBV6-3 and TRBJ2-7; possibly TRBD1 for D (6 bases). V lost 2 bases to trimming and J lost 2 bases, with 13 bases between them. The length of the CDR3 is 15 residues. Germline V lookup: CDR1 MNHEY, CDR2 SVGEGT. For the CDR3, the DNA is TGTGCCAGCAGTTACGGCAGGACAGCTACCTACGAGCAGTACTTC. Translated: CASSYGRTATYEQYF.

The rearrangement joins TRBV5-5 to TRBJ2-5, with TRBD2 identical over 7 bases. Germline V CDR1 and CDR2: SGHKS, YYEKEE (reference sequence). The V gene end was trimmed by 5 bases and the J gene end by 2 bases; junction bases not matched to a gene: 6. The CDR3 is 14 amino acids. The CDR3 is CASRETSRQETQYF. DNA of the CDR3: TGTGCCAGCAGGGAGACTAGCAGACAAGAGACCCAGTACTTC.

The rearrangement joins TRBV28 to TRBJ2-3, with a weak D call TRBD1 (6 bases). V lost 3 bases to trimming and J lost 3 bases, with 22 bases between them. Germline V gene lookup returns CDR1 MDHEN and CDR2 SYDVKM. There are 18 residues in the CDR3. CDR3 nucleotide sequence: TGTGCCAGCAGTTTGACAAACGGACCCCAGAGGGGGACAGATACGCAGTATTTT. It is translated as CASSLTNGPQRGTDTQYF.

V is TRBV7-9 and J is TRBJ1-4, with D maybe TRBD1 (5 bases). Germline-derived CDR1 and CDR2 are SEHNR and FQNEAQ (reference sequence). The CDR3 has 14 amino acids. Trimming cost V 3 bases and J 7 bases, with 12 bases left between them. The CDR3 region has the DNA TGTGCCAGCAGCTTGACTCAGGGCGGTGAAAAACTGTTTTTT. Translated, it gives CASSLTQGGEKLFF.

This clonotype was recorded a few times. The rearrangement links TRBV28 to TRBJ2-5; either TRBD1 or TRBD2 may supply D (5 bases each). Trimming stripped 6 bases from V and 5 bases from J, with 16 bases between. This CDR3 has 14 residues. Germline CDR1 and CDR2: MDHEN and SYDVKM. The CDR3 reads CASRATGPGETQYF. The CDR3, as DNA: TGTGCCAGCAGGGCAACAGGTCCGGGGGAGACCCAGTACTTC. Full variable domain (rest looked up from reference TRBV28 and TRBJ2-5): DVKVTQSSRYLVKRTGEKVFLECVQDMDHENMFWYRQDPGLGLRLIYFSYDVKMKEKGDIPEGYSVSREKKERFSLILESASTNQTSMYLCASRATGPGETQYFGPGTRLLVL.

A word on this clonotype: At one end the junction does not follow the germline gene, possibly because of a read error. The CDR3 protein is CVSSFRTEGSQHF. CDR3 DNA: TGTGTCAGCAGCTTTAGGACCGAGGGGTCCCAGCATTTT. The rearrangement links TRBV7-2 to TRBJ1-5; a weak D match, TRBD1 (5 bases). Germline V CDR1 and CDR2: SGHTA, FQGNSA. The CDR3 runs 13 residues.

The V gene is TRBV29-1, the J gene TRBJ2-1; D is possibly TRBD2 (6 bases). The V and J ends lost 7 bases and 8 bases respectively, with 24 bases between them. This CDR3 has 15 residues. Looked up from germline, CDR1 is SQVTM and CDR2 is ANQGSEA. CDR3 coding DNA: TGCAGCGGCGGTGGGGGGAGAGGCGGAGTTGATGAGCAGTTCTTC. It specifies CSGGGGRGGVDEQFF.

The chain carries TRBV5-1 and TRBJ2-3, with 7 bases fitting TRBD2. J was trimmed by 4 bases and V by 4 bases; bases with no gene match: 6. The CDR3 contains 14 residues. Germline CDR1 is SGHRS and CDR2 is YFSETQ. CDR3 in amino acids: CASSTGLEADTQYF. The CDR3 region has the DNA TGCGCCAGCAGCACCGGACTAGAGGCAGATACGCAGTATTTT.

V is TRBV28 and J is TRBJ2-3; tentative D call: TRBD1 (6 bases). V lost 6 bases to trimming and J lost 2 bases, with 15 bases between them. Germline CDR1 is MDHEN and CDR2 is SYDVKM. The CDR3 consists of 15 residues. CDR3 bases: TGTGCCAGCAGCCCCAGGGGCACCTTCACAGATACGCAGTATTTT. It yields the protein CASSPRGTFTDTQYF.

This clonotype was counted a few times. This chain joins TRBV4-2 and TRBJ1-2; D may be TRBD1 (5 bases). This CDR3 contains 15 residues. CDR1 is LGHNA and CDR2 is YNFKEQ in the germline V gene. V gave up 1 base and J gave up 2 bases, with 11 bases separating them. Here the CDR3 reads CASSQGPGRNYGYTF. The DNA for the CDR3 is TGTGCCAGCAGCCAAGGGCCAGGGCGGAACTATGGCTACACCTTC.